The 10 T cell receptor beta chains below come from one sample, sequenced in a study of blood T cell repertoires in COVID-19. The assay was immunoSEQ multiplex PCR, and TCRdb's table has in-frame clones only and misses some. The table shows roughly 100,000 clones, with 87% occurring only once. The sequenced sample consisted of peripheral blood. The receptors were sampled from a woman between 50 and 59 years old with COVID-19, enrolled during active disease.

The chain carries TRBV3-1 (or the pseudogene TRBV3-2) and TRBJ2-7; TRBD2 is a possible D gene (5 bases). Germline CDR1 reads LGHDT; CDR2 reads YNNKEL (reference sequence). V gave up 0 bases and J gave up 4 bases, with 19 bases separating them. The CDR3 length is 17 residues. CDR3 region: CASSQDLPIHGIYEQYF. In DNA, the CDR3 is TGTGCCAGCAGCCAAGATCTCCCCATTCACGGGATATACGAGCAGTACTTC.

The chain uses TRBV28 and TRBJ1-1; tentative D call: TRBD1 (5 bases). The ends were cut back, 7 bases at V and 9 bases at J, with 24 bases in the middle. Germline V gene data show CDR1 as MDHEN and CDR2 as SYDVKM. The CDR3 spans 15 residues. This chain's CDR3 is CASTPGGGERVQAFF. DNA of the CDR3: TGTGCCAGCACCCCCGGCGGGGGGGAGCGGGTACAAGCTTTCTTT.

This chain connects TRBV6-5 to TRBJ2-1; D might be TRBD1 (6 bases). The CDR3 runs to 14 residues. V gave up 5 bases and J gave up 4 bases, with 12 bases separating them. Germline CDR1 is MNHEY and CDR2 is SVGAGI. This CDR3 reads CASSRPGQYNEQFF. CDR3 bases: TGTGCCAGCAGTCGTCCAGGACAGTACAATGAGCAGTTCTTC.

The gene calls are TRBV20-1 and TRBJ2-3; 7 bases agree with TRBD1. V trimming: 3 bases; J trimming: 0 bases; junction bases outside the gene matches: 6. Germline CDR1 DFQATT, CDR2 SNEGSKA (reference sequence). There are 15 residues in the CDR3. The CDR3 DNA sequence: TGCAGTGCTAGTTCCCGGGACAGTAGCACAGATACGCAGTATTTT. Translated: CSASSRDSSTDTQYF.

V usage is TRBV30 and J usage is TRBJ1-1; the D gene is possibly TRBD1 (6 bases). Between the trimmed V and J ends, which lost 0 bases and 12 bases, there was a span of 11 bases. The germline gives CDR1 GTSNPN, CDR2 SVGIG (reference sequence). This CDR3 spans 11 amino acids. CDR3 DNA: TGTGCCTGGAGTGTACTACAGGGAACTTTCTTT. Protein product: CAWSVLQGTFF. Filled out from reference TRBV30 and TRBJ1-1, the complete variable domain reads SQTIHQWPATLVQPVGSPLSLECTVEGTSNPNLYWYRQAAGRGLQLLFYSVGIGQISSEVPQNLSASRPQDRQFILSSKKLLLSDSGFYLCAWSVLQGTFFGQGTRLTVV.

This sequence joins TRBV9 and TRBJ1-1, with TRBD1 as a possible D gene (6 bases). Germline V lookup: CDR1 SGDLS, CDR2 YYNGEE. Trimming took 10 bases from V and 4 from J, leaving 11 bases between them. The CDR3 length is 11 residues. CDR3 nucleotide sequence: TGTGCCTCTGGGGGGGCCACTGAAGCTTTCTTT. Protein product: CASGGATEAFF.

The chain joins TRBV4-1 to TRBJ1-4, with unresolved D. The CDR3 has 15 residues. Germline V CDR1 and CDR2: MGHRA, YSYEKL. V gave up 0 bases and J gave up 8 bases, with 13 bases separating them. CDR3 amino acids: CASSQEGGFGEKLFF. CDR3 coding DNA: TGCGCCAGCAGCCAAGAGGGAGGGTTTGGGGAAAAACTGTTTTTT.

The chain joins TRBV28 to TRBJ1-2; D is undetermined. Germline lookup yields CDR1 MDHEN and CDR2 SYDVKM. This CDR3 region has 13 residues. Trimming cost V 6 bases and J 2 bases, with 10 bases left between them. DNA of the CDR3: TGTGCCAGCAGCCTAGCAGGAAACTATGGCTACACCTTC. This translates into CASSLAGNYGYTF.

The CDR3 nucleotides read TGTGCCAGCAGACCGGGACAGGATTCCTATGGCTACACCTTC. Translated, it gives CASRPGQDSYGYTF. The chain combines TRBV2 with TRBJ1-2; 8 bases fit TRBD1. Per the germline V gene, CDR1 is SNHLY and CDR2 is FYNNEI. The CDR3 is 14 amino acids. With V trimmed by 6 bases and J by 4 bases, 7 bases remained unmatched. Full variable domain (missing parts from reference TRBV2 and TRBJ1-2): EPEVTQTPSHQVTQMGQEVILRCVPISNHLYFYWYRQILGQKVEFLVSFYNNEISEKSEIFDDQFSVERPDGSNFTLKIRSTKLEDSAMYFCASRPGQDSYGYTFGSGTRLTVV.

This sequence joins TRBV5-1 and TRBJ1-2, with D maybe TRBD1 (5 bases). This CDR3 contains 12 residues. Deletions cut 7 bases from V and 8 bases from J, with 15 bases between. Looked up from germline, CDR1 is SGHRS and CDR2 is YFSETQ. The CDR3 bases are TGCGCCAGCGGCGGGACTCAAATCGGCTACACCTTC. Its protein is CASGGTQIGYTF.